This T cell receptor beta chain was identified in a study of monozygotic twins with inflammatory bowel disease. TCRdb reprocessed the 5' RACE reads, with one entry per CDR3 protein and no DNA. There are more than 110,000 distinct CDR3 sequences in the sample, with roughly 1.2% held by the top ten. Broader study findings: People with IBD had fewer clonotypes in common with others than healthy twins did, especially with disease activity.

About this clonotype itself: What it recognizes is unknown.

Looked up from germline, CDR1 is DFQATT and CDR2 is SNEGSKA (reference sequence). The CDR3 is 15 amino acids. The sample comprised blood. This TCR derives from a human donor with ulcerative colitis or Crohn's disease, or a healthy co-twin of an affected twin (not recorded which). This chain uses TRBV20-1 with TRBJ2-7. The CDR3 here is CSASALAGGLYEQYF.